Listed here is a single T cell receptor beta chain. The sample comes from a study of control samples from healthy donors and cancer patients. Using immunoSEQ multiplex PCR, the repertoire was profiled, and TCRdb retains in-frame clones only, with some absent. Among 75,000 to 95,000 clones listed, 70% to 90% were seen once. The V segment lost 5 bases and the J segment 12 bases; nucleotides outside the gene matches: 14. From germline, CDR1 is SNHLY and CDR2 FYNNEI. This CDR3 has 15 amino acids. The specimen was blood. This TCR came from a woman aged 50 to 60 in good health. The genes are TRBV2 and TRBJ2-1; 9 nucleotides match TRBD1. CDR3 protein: CASSLYTGGDLRQFF. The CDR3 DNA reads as TGTGCCAGCAGTCTTTACACAGGGGGCGATTTAAGGCAGTTCTTC.